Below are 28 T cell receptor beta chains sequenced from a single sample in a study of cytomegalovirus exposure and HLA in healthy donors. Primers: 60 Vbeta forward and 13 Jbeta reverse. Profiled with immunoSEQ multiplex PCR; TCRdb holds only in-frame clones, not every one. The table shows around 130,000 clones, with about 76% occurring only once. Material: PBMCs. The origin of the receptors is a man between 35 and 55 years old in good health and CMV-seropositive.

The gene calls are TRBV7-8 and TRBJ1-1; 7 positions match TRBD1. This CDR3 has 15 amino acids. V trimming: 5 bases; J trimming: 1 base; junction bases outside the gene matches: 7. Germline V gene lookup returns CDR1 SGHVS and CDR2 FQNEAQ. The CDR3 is CASSLYRGENTEAFF. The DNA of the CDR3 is TGTGCCAGCAGCCTCTACAGGGGAGAGAACACTGAAGCTTTCTTT. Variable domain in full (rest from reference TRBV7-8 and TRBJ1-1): GAGVSQSPRYKVAKRGQDVALRCDPISGHVSLFWYQQALGQGPEFLTYFQNEAQLDKSGLPSDRFFAERPEGSVSTLKIQRTQQEDSAVYLCASSLYRGENTEAFFGQGTRLTVV.

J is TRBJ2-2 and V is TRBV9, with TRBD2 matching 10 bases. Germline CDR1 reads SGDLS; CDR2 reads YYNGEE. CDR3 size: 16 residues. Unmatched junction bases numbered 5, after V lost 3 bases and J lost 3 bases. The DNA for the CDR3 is TGTGCCAGCAGCGACCCTAGCGGGAGTCACACCGGGGAGCTGTTTTTT. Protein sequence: CASSDPSGSHTGELFF.

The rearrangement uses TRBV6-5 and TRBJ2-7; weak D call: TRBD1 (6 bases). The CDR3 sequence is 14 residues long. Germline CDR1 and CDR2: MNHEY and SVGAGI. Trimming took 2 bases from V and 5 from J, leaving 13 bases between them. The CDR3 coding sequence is TGTGCCAGCAGTTACGCCAGGGGCCGTAACGAGCAGTACTTC. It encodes CASSYARGRNEQYF.

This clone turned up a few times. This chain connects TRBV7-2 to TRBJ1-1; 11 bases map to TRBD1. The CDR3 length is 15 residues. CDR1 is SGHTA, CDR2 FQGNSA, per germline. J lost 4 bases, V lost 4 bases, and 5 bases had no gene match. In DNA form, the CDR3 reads TGTGCCAGCAGCTCGGACAGGGGGCGGGGCACTGAAGCTTTCTTT. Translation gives CASSSDRGRGTEAFF.

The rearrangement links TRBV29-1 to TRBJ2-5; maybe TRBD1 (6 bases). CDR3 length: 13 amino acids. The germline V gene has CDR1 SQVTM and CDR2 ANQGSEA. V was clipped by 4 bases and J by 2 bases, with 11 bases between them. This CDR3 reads CSVAGHIQETQYF. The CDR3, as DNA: TGCAGCGTTGCGGGACATATACAAGAGACCCAGTACTTC.

The CDR3 here is CASSLGTGRNTGELFF. In DNA form, the CDR3 reads TGTGCCAGCAGCTTGGGGACAGGGAGGAACACCGGGGAGCTGTTTTTT. V gene TRBV5-4 combines with J gene TRBJ2-2, with 8 positions matching TRBD1. The CDR3 is made up of 16 amino acids. Trimming at V came to 0 bases and at J to 1 base, leaving 2 bases not matched to a gene. Germline assignment: CDR1 SGHNT and CDR2 YYREEE (reference sequence).

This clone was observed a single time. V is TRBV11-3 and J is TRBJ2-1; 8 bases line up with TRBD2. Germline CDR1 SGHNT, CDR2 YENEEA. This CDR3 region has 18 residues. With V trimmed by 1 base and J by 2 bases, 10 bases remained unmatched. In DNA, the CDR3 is TGTGCCAGCAGCTTAGGTAGCGGGACGGGGGGTGCCTACAATGAGCAGTTCTTC. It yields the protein CASSLGSGTGGAYNEQFF.

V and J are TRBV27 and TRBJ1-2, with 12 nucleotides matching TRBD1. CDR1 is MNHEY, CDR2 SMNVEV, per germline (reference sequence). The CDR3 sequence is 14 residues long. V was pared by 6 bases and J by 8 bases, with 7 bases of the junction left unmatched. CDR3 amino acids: CASSPGQGATGYTF. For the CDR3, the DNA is TGTGCCAGCAGCCCGGGACAGGGGGCAACGGGCTACACCTTC.

The CDR3 region has the DNA TGTGCCAGCAGCCGACAGGGTGGGAATCAGCCCCAGCATTTT. Translating gives CASSRQGGNQPQHF. The chain uses TRBV6-5 and TRBJ1-5, with TRBD1 matching 7 bases. With V trimmed by 6 bases and J by 4 bases, 6 bases remained unmatched. From germline, CDR1 is MNHEY and CDR2 SVGAGI. CDR3 length: 14 amino acids.

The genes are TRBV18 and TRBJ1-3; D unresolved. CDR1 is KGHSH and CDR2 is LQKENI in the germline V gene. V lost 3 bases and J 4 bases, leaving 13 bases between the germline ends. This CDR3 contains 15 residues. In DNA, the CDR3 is TGTGCCAGCTCACCCGTCGCATCAACAGGAAACACCATATATTTT. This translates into CASSPVASTGNTIYF. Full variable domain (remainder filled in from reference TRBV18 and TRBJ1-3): NAGVMQNPRHLVRRRGQEARLRCSPMKGHSHVYWYRQLPEEGLKFMVYLQKENIIDESGMPKERFSAEFPKEGPSILRIQQVVRGDSAAYFCASSPVASTGNTIYFGEGSWLTVV.

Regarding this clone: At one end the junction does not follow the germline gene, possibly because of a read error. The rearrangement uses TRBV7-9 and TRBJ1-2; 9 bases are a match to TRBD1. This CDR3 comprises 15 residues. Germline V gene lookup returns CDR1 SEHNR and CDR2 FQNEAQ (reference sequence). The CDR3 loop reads CSSSWQQGAVYGYTF. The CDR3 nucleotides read TGTTCCAGCAGCTGGCAACAGGGGGCTGTCTATGGCTACACCTTC.

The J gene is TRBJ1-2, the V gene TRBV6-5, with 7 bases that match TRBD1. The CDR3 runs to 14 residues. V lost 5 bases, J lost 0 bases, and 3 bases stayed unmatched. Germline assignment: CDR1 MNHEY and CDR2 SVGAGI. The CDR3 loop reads CASSTGTANYGYTF. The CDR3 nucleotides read TGTGCCAGCAGTACCGGGACAGCTAACTATGGCTACACCTTC.

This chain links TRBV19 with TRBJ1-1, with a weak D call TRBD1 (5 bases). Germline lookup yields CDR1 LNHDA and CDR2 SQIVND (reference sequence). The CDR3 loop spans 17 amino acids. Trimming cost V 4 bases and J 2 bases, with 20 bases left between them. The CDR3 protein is CASSTQTGRVGNTEAFF. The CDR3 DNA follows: TGTGCCAGTAGTACCCAAACAGGCCGGGTAGGCAACACTGAAGCTTTCTTT.

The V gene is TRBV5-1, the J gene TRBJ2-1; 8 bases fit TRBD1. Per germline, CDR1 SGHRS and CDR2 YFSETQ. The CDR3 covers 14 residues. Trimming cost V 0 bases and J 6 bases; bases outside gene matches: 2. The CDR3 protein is CASSLADRGNEQFF. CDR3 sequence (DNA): TGCGCCAGCAGCTTGGCCGACAGGGGCAATGAGCAGTTCTTC. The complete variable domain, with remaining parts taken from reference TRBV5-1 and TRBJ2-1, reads KAGVTQTPRYLIKTRGQQVTLSCSPISGHRSVSWYQQTPGQGLQFLFEYFSETQRNKGNFPGRFSGRQFSNSRSEMNVSTLELGDSALYLCASSLADRGNEQFFGPGTRLTVL.

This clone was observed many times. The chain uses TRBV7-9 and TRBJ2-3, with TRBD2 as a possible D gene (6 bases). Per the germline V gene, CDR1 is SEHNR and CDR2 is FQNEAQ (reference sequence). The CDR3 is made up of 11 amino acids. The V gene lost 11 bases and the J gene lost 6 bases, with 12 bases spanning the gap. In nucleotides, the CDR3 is TGTGCCCAATCGGGGGATGATACGCAGTATTTT. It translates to CAQSGDDTQYF. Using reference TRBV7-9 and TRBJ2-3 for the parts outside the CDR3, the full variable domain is DTGVSQNPRHKITKRGQNVTFRCDPISEHNRLYWYRQTLGQGPEFLTYFQNEAQLEKSRLLSDRFSAERPKGSFSTLEIQRTEQGDSAMYLCAQSGDDTQYFGPGTRLTVL.

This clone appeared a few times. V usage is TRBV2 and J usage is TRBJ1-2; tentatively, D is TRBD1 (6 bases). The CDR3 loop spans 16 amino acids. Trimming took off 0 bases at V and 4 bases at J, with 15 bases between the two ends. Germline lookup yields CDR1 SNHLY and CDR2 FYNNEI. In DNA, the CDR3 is TGTGCCAGCAGTGAAGCCCTCCGACAGGCCCGCTATGGCTACACCTTC. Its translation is CASSEALRQARYGYTF.

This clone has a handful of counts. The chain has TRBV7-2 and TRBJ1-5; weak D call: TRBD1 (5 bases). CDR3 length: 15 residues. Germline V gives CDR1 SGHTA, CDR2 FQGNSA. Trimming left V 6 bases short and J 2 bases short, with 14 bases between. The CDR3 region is CASRSGNAGNQPQHF. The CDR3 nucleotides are TGTGCCAGCAGATCAGGGAATGCAGGCAATCAGCCCCAGCATTTT.

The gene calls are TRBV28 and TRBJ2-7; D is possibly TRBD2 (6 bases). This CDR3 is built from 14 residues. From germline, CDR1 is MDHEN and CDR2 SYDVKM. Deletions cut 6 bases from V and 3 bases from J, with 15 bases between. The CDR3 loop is CASSPSGLDYEQYF. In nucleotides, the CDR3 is TGTGCCAGCAGCCCCTCGGGACTTGACTACGAGCAGTACTTC.

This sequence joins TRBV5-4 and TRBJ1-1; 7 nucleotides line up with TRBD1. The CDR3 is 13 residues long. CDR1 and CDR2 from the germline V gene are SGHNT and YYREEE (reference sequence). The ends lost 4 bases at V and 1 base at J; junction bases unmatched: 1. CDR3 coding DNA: TGTGCCAGCAGCCCAGGGGGGAACACTGAAGCTTTCTTT. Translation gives CASSPGGNTEAFF.

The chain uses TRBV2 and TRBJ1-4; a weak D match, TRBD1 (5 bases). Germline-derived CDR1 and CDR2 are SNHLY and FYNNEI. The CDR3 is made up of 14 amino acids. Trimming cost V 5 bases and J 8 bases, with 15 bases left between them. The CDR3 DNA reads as TGTGCCAGCAGTTTACCCGGGGGTCGGGAAAAACTGTTTTTT. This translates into CASSLPGGREKLFF.

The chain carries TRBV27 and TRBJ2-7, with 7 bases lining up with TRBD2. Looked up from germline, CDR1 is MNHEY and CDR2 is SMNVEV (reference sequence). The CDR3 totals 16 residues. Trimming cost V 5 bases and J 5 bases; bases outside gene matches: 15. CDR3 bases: TGTGCCAGCAGTCCTGGGGGAGGGAGGATCCCCGACGAGCAGTACTTC. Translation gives CASSPGGGRIPDEQYF.

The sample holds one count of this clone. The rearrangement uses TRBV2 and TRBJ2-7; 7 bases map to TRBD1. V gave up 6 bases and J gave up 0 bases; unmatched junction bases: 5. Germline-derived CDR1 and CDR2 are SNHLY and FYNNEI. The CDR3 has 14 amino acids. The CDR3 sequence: CASSPQGSSYEQYF. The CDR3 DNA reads TGTGCCAGCAGCCCACAGGGGAGCTCCTACGAGCAGTACTTC.

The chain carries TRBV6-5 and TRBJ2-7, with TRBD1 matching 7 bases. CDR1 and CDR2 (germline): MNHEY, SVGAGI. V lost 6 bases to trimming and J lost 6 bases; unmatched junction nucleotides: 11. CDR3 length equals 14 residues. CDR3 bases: TGTGCCAGCAGCCCCCTCAGACAGGGTCGCGAGCAGTACTTC. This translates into CASSPLRQGREQYF.

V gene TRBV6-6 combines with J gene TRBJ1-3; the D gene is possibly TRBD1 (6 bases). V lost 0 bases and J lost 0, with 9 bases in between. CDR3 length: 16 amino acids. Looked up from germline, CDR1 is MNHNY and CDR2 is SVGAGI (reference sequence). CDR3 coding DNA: TGTGCCAGCAGTTACTCGGGGGCGAGCTCTGGAAACACCATATATTTT. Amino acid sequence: CASSYSGASSGNTIYF.

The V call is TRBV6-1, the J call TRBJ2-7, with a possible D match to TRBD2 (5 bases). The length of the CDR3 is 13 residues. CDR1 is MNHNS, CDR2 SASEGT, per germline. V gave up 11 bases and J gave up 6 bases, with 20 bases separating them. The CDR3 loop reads CASSTGNSGEQYF. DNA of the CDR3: TGTGCCTCCTCTACCGGGAATTCAGGCGAGCAGTACTTC.

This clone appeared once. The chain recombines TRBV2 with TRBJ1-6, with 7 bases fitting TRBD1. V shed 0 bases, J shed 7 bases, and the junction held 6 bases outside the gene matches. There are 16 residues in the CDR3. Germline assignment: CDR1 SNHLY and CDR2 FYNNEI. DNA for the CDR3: TGTGCCAGCAGTGAAGCAGACAGGGCGAGGAATTCACCCCTCCACTTT. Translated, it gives CASSEADRARNSPLHF.

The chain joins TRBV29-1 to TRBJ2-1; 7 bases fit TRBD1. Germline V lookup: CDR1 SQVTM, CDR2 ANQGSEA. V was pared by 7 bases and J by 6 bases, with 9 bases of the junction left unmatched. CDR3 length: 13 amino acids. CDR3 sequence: CSASRRQGNEQFF. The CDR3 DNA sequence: TGCAGCGCGAGCCGGCGACAGGGCAATGAGCAGTTCTTC.

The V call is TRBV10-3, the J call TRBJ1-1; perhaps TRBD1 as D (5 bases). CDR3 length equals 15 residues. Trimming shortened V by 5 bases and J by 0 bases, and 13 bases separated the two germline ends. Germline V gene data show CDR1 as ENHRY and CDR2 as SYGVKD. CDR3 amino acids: CAISSSSGMNTEAFF. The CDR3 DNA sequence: TGTGCCATCAGTTCATCATCAGGGATGAACACTGAAGCTTTCTTT.